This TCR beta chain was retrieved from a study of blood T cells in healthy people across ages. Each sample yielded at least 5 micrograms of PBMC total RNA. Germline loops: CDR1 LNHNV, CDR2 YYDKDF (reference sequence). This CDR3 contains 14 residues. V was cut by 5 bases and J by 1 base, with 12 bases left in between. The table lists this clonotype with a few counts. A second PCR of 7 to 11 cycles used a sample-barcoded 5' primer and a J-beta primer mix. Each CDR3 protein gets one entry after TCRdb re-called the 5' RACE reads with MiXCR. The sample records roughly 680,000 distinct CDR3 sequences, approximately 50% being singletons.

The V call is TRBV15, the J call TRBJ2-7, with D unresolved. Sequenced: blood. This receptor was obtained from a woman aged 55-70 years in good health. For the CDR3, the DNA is TGTGCCACCAGCCGGTTCAGGAATTCCTACGAGCAGTACTTC. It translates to CATSRFRNSYEQYF.